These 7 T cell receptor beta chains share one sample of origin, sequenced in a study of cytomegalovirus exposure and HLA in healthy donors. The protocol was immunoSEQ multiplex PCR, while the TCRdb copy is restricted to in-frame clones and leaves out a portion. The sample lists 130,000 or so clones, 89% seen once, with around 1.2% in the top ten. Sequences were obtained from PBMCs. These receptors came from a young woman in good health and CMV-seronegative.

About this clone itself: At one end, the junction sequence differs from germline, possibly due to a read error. For the CDR3, the DNA is TGTGCTAGCAGCTCCTATATTGACAGGGGCGTTGGGGGACTGTTTTTT. Translating gives CASSSYIDRGVGGLFF. The chain joins TRBV7-6 to TRBJ1-4; 8 bases are a match to TRBD1. The CDR3 loop spans 16 amino acids. The germline V gene encodes CDR1 SGHVS and CDR2 FNYEAQ.

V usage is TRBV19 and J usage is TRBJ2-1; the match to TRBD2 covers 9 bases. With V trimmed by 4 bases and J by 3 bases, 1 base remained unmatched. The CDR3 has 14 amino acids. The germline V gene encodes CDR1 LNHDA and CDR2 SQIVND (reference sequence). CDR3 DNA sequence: TGTGCCAGTAGTAGCGGGGGGGACTACAATGAGCAGTTCTTC. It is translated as CASSSGGDYNEQFF. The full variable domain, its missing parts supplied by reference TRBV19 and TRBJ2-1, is DGGITQSPKYLFRKEGQNVTLSCEQNLNHDAMYWYRQDPGQGLRLIYYSQIVNDFQKGDIAEGYSVSREKKESFPLTVTSAQKNPTAFYLCASSSGGDYNEQFFGPGTRLTVL.

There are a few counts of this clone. In DNA form, the CDR3 reads TGTGCAGCGGCCCGGGGTGGAGGCGGCTACGAGCAGTACTTC. This gives the protein CAAARGGGGYEQYF. The chain uses TRBV6-5 and TRBJ2-7; possible D gene TRBD2, 5 bases. This CDR3 is built from 14 residues. CDR1 is MNHEY, CDR2 SVGAGI, per germline.

CDR3 protein: CASSPGKNYNEQFF. In DNA form, the CDR3 reads TGTGCCAGCAGCCCAGGGAAGAACTACAATGAGCAGTTCTTC. The V call is TRBV7-9, the J call TRBJ2-1, with D possibly TRBD1 on 5 matching bases. The CDR3 totals 14 residues. CDR1 SEHNR and CDR2 FQNEAQ come from the germline V gene (reference sequence). The V and J ends lost 5 bases and 3 bases respectively, with 11 bases between them. Combining the CDR3 with reference TRBV7-9 and TRBJ2-1 gives the whole variable domain DTGVSQNPRHKITKRGQNVTFRCDPISEHNRLYWYRQTLGQGPEFLTYFQNEAQLEKSRLLSDRFSAERPKGSFSTLEIQRTEQGDSAMYLCASSPGKNYNEQFFGPGTRLTVL.

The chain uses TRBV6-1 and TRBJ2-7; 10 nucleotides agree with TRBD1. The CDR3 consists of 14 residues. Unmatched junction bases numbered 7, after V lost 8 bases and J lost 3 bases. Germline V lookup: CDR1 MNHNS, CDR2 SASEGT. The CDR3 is CASHGRDRGYEQYF. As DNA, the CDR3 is TGTGCCAGCCACGGACGGGACAGGGGCTACGAGCAGTACTTC.

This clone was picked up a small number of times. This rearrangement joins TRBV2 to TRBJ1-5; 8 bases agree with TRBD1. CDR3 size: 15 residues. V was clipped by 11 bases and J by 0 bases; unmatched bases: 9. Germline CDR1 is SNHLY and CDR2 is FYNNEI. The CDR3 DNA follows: TGTGCCCTACATCCGACAGGGGATAGCAATCAGCCCCAGCATTTT. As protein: CALHPTGDSNQPQHF.

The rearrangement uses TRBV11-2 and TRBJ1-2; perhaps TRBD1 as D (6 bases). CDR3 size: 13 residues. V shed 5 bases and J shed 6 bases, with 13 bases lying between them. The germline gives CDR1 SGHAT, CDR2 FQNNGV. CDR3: CASSGEGHHGYTF. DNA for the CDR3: TGTGCCAGCAGCGGGGAGGGACACCATGGCTACACCTTC.